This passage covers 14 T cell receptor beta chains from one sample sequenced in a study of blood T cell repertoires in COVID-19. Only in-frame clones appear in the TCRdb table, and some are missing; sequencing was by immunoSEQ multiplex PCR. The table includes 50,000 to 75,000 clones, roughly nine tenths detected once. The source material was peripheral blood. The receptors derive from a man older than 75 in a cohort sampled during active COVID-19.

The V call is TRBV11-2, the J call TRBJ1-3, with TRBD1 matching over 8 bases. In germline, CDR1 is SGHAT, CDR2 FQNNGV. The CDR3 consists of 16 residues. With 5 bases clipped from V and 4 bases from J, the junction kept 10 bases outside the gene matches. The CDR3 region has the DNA TGTGCCAGCAGCCCGACCGCCAGGGGGCAAGGAAACACCATATATTTT. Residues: CASSPTARGQGNTIYF.

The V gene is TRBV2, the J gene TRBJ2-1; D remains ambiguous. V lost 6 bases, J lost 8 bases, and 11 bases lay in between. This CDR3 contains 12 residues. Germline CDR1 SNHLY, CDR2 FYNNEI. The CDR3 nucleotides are TGTGCCAGCAGCCCCCTCGTAGATGAGCAGTTCTTC. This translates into CASSPLVDEQFF.

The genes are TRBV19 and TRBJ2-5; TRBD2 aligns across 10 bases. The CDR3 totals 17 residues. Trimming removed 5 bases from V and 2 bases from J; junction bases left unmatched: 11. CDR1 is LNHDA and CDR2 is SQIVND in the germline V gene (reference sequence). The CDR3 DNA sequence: TGTGCCAGTAGTGATAACAGCGGGGGGGCGAGACAAGAGACCCAGTACTTC. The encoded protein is CASSDNSGGARQETQYF.

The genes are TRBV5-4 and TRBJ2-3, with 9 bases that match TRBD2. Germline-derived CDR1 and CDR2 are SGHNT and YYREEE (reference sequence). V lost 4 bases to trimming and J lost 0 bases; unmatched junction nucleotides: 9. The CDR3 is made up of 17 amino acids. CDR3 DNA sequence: TGTGCCAGCAGCGAACCGGGACTAGCAGCTAGCACAGATACGCAGTATTTT. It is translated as CASSEPGLAASTDTQYF.

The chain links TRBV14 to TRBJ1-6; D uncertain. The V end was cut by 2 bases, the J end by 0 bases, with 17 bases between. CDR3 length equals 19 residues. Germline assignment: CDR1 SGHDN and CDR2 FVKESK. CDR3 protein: CASSQLVAAWSSYNSPLHF. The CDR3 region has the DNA TGTGCCAGCAGCCAATTAGTTGCCGCTTGGAGCTCCTATAATTCACCCCTCCACTTT.

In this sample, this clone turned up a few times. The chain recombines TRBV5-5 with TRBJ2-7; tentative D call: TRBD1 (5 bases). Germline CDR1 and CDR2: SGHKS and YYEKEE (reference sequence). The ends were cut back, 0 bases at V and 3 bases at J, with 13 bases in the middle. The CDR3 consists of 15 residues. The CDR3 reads CASSLGQIFDYEQYF. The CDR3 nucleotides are TGTGCCAGCAGCTTGGGACAGATTTTTGACTACGAGCAGTACTTC.

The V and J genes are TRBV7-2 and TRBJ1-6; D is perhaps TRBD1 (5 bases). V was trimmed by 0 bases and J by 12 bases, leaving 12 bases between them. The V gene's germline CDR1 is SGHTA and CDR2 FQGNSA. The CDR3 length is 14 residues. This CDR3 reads CASSLAGDGKPLHF. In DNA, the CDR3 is TGTGCCAGCAGCTTAGCAGGGGATGGTAAACCCCTCCACTTT. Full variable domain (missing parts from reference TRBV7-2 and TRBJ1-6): GAGVSQSPSNKVTEKGKDVELRCDPISGHTALYWYRQSLGQGLEFLIYFQGNSAPDKSGLPSDRFSAERTGGSVSTLTIQRTQQEDSAVYLCASSLAGDGKPLHFGNGTRLTVT.

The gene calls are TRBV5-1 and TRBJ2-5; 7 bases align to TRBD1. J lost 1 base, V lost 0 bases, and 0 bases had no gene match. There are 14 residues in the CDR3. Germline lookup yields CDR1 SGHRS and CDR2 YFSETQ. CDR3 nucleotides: TGCGCCAGCAGCTTGGACAGGGGCCAAGAGACCCAGTACTTC. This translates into CASSLDRGQETQYF.

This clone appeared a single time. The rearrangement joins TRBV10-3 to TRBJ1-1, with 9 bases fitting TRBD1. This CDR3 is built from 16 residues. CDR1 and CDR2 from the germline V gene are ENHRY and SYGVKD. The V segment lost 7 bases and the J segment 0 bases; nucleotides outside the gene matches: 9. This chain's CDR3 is CAITPGQGGVNTEAFF. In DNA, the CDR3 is TGTGCCATCACCCCGGGACAGGGAGGCGTGAACACTGAAGCTTTCTTT.

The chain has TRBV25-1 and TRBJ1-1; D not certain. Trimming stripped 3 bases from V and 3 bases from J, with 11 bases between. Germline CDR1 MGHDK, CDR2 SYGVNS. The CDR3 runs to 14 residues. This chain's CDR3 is CASSEYDGYTEAFF. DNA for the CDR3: TGTGCCAGCAGTGAGTACGACGGGTACACTGAAGCTTTCTTT.

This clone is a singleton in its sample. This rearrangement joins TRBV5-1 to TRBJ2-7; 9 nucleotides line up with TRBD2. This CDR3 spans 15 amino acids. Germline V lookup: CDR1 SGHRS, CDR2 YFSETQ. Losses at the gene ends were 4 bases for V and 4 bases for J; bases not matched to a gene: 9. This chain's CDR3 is CASSLGLAGKYEQYF. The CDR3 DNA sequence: TGCGCCAGCAGCCTGGGGCTAGCGGGAAAATACGAGCAGTACTTC.

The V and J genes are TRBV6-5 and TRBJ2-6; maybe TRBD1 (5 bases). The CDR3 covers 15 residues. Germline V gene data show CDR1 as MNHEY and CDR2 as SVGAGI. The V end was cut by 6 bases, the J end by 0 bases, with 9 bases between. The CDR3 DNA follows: TGTGCCAGCAGGACAGCTACCTCTGGGGCCAACGTCCTGACTTTC. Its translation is CASRTATSGANVLTF.

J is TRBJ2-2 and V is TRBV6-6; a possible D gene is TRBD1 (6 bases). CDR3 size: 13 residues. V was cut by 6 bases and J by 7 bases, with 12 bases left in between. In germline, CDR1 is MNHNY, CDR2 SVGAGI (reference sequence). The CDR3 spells CASSKGQHGELFF. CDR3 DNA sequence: TGTGCCAGCAGCAAAGGACAGCACGGGGAGCTGTTTTTT.

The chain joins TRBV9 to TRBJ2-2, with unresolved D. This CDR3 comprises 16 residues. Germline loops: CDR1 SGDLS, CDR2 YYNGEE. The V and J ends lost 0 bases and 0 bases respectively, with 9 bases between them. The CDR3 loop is CASSVASIPNTGELFF. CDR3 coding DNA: TGTGCCAGCAGCGTAGCGTCTATCCCGAACACCGGGGAGCTGTTTTTT.